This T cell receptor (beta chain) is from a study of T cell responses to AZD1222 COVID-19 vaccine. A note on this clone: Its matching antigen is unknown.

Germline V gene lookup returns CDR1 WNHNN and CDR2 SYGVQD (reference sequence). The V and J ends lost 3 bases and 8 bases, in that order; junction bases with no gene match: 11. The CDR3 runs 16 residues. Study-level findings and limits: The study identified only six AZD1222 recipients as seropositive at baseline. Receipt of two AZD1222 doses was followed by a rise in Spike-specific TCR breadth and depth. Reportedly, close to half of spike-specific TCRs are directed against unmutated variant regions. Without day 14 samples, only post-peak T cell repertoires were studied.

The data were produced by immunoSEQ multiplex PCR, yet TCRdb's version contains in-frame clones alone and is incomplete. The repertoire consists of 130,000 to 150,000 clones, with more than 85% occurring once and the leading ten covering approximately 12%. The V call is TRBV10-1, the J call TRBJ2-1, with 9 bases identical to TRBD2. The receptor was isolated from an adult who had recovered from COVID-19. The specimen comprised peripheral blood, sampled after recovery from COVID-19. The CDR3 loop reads CASSDGAGGPKDEQFF. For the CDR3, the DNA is TGCGCCAGCAGTGACGGTGCGGGAGGGCCGAAAGATGAGCAGTTCTTC.